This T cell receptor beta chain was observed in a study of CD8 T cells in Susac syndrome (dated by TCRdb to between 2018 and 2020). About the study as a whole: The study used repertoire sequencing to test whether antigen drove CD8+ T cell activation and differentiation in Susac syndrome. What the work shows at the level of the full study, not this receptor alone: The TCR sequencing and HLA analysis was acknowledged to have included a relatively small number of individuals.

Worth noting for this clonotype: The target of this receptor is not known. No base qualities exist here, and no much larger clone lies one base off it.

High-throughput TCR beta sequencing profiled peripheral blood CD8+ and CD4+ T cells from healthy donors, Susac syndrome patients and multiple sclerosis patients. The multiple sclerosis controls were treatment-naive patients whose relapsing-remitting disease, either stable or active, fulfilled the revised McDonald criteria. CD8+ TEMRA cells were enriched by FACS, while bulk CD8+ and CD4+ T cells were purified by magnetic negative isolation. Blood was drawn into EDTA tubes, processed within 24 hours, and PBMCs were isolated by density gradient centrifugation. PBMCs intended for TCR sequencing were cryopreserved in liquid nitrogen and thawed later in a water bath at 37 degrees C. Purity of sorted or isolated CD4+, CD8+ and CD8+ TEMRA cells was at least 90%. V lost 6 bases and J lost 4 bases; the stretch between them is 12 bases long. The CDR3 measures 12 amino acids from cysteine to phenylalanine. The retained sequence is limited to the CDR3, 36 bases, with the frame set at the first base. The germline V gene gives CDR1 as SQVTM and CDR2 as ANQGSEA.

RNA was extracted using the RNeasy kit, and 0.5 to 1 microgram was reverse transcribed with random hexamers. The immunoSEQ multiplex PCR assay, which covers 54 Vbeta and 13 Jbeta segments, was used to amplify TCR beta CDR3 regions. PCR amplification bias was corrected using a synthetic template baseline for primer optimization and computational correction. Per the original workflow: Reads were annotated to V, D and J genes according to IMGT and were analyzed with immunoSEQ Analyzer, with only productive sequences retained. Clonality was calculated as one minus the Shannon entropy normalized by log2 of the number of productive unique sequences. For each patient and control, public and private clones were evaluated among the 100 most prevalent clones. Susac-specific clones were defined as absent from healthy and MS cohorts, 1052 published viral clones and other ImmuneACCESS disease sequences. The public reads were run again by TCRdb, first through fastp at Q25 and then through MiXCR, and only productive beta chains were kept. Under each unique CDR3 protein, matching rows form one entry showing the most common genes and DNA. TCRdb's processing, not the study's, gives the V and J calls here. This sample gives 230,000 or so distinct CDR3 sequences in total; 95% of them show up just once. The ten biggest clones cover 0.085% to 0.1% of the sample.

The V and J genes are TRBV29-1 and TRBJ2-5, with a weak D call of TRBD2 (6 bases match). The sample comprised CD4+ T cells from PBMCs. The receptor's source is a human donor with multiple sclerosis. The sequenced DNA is TGCAGCGTGCACTGGAGGGGAGAGACCCAGTACTTC. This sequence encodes CSVHWRGETQYF.